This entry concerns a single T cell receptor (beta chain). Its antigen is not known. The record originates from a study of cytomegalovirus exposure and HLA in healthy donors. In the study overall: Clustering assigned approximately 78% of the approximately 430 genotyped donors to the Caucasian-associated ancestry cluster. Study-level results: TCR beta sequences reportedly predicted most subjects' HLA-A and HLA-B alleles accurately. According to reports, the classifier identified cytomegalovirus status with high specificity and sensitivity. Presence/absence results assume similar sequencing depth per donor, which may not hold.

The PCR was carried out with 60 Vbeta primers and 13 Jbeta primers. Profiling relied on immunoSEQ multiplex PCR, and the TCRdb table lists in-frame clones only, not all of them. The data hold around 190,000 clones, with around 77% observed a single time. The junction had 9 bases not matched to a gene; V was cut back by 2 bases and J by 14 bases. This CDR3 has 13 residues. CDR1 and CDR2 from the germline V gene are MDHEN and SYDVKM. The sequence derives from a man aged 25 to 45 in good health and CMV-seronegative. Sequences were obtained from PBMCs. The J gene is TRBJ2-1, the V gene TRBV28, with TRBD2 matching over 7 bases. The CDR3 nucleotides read TGTGCCAGCAGTTTAAAAAGGGGAGGGAAGAAGTTCTTC. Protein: CASSLKRGGKKFF.